This T cell receptor (beta chain) was profiled in a study of PD-1 blockade in classical Hodgkin lymphoma. The study's findings and limits: TCR diversity at baseline was reported to be reduced in newly diagnosed patients relative to healthy donors. The drivers behind the repertoire differences, possibly disease activity or prior therapy, remain undefined.

TCRdb's table, derived via immunoSEQ multiplex PCR, lists solely in-frame clones and lacks some. The sample holds tens of thousands of clones, over 90% seen once. The time point denotes: newly diagnosed, previously untreated cHL patient sample. It was by magnetic negative selection that CD4+ T cells were purified from thawed PBMCs. Peripheral samples used as comparators were newly diagnosed, untreated classical Hodgkin lymphoma PBMCs. The CDR3 is made up of 15 amino acids. The germline gives CDR1 SGHRS, CDR2 YFSETQ. Between the trimmed V and J ends, which lost 0 bases and 0 bases, there was a span of 7 bases. In the case of this clone: Its antigen remains unidentified.

The rearrangement joins TRBV5-1 to TRBJ1-3; D not resolved. The origin of this receptor is a human donor with classical Hodgkin lymphoma. The sample taken for sequencing was CD4+ T cells from blood. The CDR3 reads CASSLEGNSGNTIYF. CDR3 sequence (DNA): TGCGCCAGCAGCTTGGAGGGAAACTCTGGAAACACCATATATTTT.